This paragraph covers one TCR beta chain sequence. Some clones are missing from TCRdb's copy, which holds only in-frame ones; the method was immunoSEQ multiplex PCR. The sample holds approximately 35,000 clones, around 87% seen once. The CDR3 extends over 15 amino acids. V was pared by 6 bases and J by 5 bases, with 7 bases of the junction left unmatched. Germline V gives CDR1 WSHSY, CDR2 SAAADI. The data belong to a study of blood T cell repertoires in COVID-19. Study in general: Researchers got acute and convalescent COVID-19 samples from the United States, Italy and Spain. T cells, B-cell-depleted T cells, or PBMCs provided the cDNA or gDNA that served as material.

Sequencing was carried out using peripheral blood. The receptor was derived from a human donor in a cohort sampled during active COVID-19. This chain connects TRBV10-2 to TRBJ2-5; the match to TRBD2 covers 12 bases. The CDR3 reads CASSLAGGPGETQYF. The CDR3 DNA is TGCGCCAGCAGCCTAGCGGGGGGGCCTGGGGAGACCCAGTACTTC.